This T cell receptor (beta chain) stems from a study of blood T cells in healthy people across ages. At the level of the study: Template switching picked up about one barcoded beta molecule for each two T cells. Study-wide results and limits: With age, beta diversity per million T cells declined roughly linearly, significantly by 40.

A sample-barcoded 5' primer and a J-beta primer mix were used in a second PCR of about 7 to 12 cycles. A template-switch adaptor that had 12 random nucleotides put a tag on each cDNA molecule. TCRdb processed the 5' RACE reads anew with MiXCR; each CDR3 protein has one entry. The sample shows hundreds of thousands of distinct CDR3 sequences, around two fifths of them seen only once. Trimming removed 5 bases at V and 9 bases at J, with 8 bases between. The CDR3 has 11 amino acids. Germline CDR1 and CDR2: DFQATT and SNEGSKA (reference sequence). In the case of this clonotype: What it binds is unknown.

Every sample gave at least 5 micrograms of total RNA when it was extracted. This receptor was obtained from a man aged 55 to 70 in good health. Material for sequencing was blood. The J gene is TRBJ1-6, the V gene TRBV20-1; D unresolved. CDR3 DNA sequence: TGCAGTGCTCGTCCGGGTTCACCCCTCCACTTT. It specifies CSARPGSPLHF.